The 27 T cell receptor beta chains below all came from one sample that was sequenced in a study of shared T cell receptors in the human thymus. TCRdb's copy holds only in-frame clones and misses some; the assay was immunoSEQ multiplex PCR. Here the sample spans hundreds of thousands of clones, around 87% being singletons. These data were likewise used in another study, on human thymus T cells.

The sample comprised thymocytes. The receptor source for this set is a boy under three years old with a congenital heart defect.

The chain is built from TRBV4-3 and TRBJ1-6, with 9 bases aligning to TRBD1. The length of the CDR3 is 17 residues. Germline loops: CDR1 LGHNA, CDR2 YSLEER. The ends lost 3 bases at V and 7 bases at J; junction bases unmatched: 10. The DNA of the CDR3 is TGCGCCAGCAGCCAGAACAAGGGACAGGGACTGAATTCACCCCTCCACTTT. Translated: CASSQNKGQGLNSPLHF.

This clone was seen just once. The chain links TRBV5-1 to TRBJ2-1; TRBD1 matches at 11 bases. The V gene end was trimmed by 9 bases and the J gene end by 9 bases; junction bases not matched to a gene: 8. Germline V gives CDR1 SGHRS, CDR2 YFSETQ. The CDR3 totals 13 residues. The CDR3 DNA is TGCGCCACCTCGGGACAGGGGGAGGTTGAGCAGTTCTTC. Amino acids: CATSGQGEVEQFF.

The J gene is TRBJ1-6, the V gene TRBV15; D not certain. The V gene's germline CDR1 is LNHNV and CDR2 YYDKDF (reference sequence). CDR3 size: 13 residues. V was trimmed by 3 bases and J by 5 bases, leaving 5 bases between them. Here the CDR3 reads CATSSTDNSPLHF. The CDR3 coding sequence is TGTGCCACCAGCAGTACAGATAATTCACCCCTCCACTTT.

The CDR3 protein is CASSVEVAGHTDTQYF. DNA of the CDR3: TGTGCCAGCAGCGTAGAGGTAGCGGGACACACAGATACGCAGTATTTT. The chain is built from TRBV9 and TRBJ2-3; 8 nucleotides line up with TRBD2. The CDR3 consists of 16 residues. V shed 0 bases and J 2 bases; nucleotides not matched to a gene: 5. Per the germline V gene, CDR1 is SGDLS and CDR2 is YYNGEE.

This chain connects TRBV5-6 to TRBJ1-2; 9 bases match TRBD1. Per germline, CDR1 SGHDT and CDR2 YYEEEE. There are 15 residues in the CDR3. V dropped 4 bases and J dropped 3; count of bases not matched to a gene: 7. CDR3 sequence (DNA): TGTGCCAGCAGCCAAGGCCGGGACAGGGACTATGGCTACACCTTC. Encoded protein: CASSQGRDRDYGYTF.

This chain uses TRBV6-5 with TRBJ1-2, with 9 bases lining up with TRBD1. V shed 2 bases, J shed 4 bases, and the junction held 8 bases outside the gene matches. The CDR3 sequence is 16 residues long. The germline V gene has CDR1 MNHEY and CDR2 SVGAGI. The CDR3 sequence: CASSYILGDRVYGYTF. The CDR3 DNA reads TGTGCCAGCAGTTACATCCTTGGGGACAGGGTCTATGGCTACACCTTC.

CDR3 in DNA: TGCGCCAGCAGCCAAGAGGGGGCCGGGACTAGCGGCCTGCTCGGGGACATTCAGTACTTC. Encoded protein: CASSQEGAGTSGLLGDIQYF. This rearrangement joins TRBV4-1 to TRBJ2-4, with 11 bases lining up with TRBD2. The CDR3 covers 20 residues. Germline CDR1 MGHRA, CDR2 YSYEKL. V shed 0 bases and J 8 bases; nucleotides not matched to a gene: 18.

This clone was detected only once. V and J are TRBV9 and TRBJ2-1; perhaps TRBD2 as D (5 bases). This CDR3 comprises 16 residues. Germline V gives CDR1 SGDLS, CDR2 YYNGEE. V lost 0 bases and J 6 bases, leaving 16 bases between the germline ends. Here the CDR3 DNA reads TGTGCCAGCAGCGTAGGGGCACGGCTGGAGGTCAATGAGCAGTTCTTC. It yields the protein CASSVGARLEVNEQFF.

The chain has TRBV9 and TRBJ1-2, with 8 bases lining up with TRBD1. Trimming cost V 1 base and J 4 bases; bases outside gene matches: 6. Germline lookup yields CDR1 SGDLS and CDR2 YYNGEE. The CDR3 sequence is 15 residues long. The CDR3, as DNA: TGTGCCAGCAGCGTAACCACAGGGGGGTCCTATGGCTACACCTTC. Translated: CASSVTTGGSYGYTF.

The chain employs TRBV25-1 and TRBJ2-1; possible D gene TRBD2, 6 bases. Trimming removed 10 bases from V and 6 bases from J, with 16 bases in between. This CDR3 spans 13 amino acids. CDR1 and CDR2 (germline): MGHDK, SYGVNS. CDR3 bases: TGTGCCACCGGACTACCAGCACTCAATGAGCAGTTCTTC. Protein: CATGLPALNEQFF.

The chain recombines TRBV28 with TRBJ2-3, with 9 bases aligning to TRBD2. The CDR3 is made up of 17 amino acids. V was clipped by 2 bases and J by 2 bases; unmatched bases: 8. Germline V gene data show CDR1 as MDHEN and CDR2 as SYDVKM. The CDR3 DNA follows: TGTGCCAGCAGTTTAGTCTTAGCGGGGGCCAACACAGATACGCAGTATTTT. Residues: CASSLVLAGANTDTQYF.

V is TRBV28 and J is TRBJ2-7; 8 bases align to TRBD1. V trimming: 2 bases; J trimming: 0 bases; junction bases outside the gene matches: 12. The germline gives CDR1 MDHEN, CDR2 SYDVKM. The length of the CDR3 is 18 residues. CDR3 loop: CASSLTRQGKRSSYEQYF. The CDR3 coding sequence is TGTGCCAGCAGTTTAACGAGACAGGGGAAAAGGAGCTCCTACGAGCAGTACTTC.

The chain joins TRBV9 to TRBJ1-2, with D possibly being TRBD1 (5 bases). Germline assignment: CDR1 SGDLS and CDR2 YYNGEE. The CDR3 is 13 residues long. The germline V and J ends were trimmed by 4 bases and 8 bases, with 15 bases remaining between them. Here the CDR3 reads CASSPLGTRGYTF. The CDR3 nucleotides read TGTGCCAGCAGCCCCCTGGGGACTAGGGGCTACACCTTC.

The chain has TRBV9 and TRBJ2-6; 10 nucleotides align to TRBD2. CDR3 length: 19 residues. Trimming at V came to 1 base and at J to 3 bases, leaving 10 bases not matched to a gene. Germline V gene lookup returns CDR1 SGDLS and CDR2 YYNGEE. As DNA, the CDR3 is TGTGCCAGCAGCGTAAAAGGGCTAGCGGGAGAAGGTGGGGCCAACGTCCTGACTTTC. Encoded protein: CASSVKGLAGEGGANVLTF.

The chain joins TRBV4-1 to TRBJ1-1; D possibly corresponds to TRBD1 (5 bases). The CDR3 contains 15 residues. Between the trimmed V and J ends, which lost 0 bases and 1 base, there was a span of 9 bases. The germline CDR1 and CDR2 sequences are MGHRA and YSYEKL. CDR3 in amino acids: CASSQEETANTEAFF. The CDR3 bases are TGCGCCAGCAGCCAAGAGGAGACAGCGAACACTGAAGCTTTCTTT.

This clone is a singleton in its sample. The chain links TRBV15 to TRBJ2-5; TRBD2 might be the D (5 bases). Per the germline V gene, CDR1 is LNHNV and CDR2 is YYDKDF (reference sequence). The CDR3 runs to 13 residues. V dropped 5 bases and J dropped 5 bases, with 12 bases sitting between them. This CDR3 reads CATSRGRDETQYF. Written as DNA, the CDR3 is TGTGCCACCAGCCGGGGAAGGGATGAGACCCAGTACTTC. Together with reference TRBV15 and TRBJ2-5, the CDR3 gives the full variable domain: DAMVIQNPRYQVTQFGKPVTLSCSQTLNHNVMYWYQQKSSQAPKLLFHYYDKDFNNEADTPDNFQSRRPNTSFCFLDIRSPGLGDTAMYLCATSRGRDETQYFGPGTRLLVL.

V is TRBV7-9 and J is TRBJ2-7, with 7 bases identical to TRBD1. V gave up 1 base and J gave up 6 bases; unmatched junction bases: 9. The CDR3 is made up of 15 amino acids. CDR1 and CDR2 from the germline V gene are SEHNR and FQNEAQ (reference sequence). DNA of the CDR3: TGTGCCAGCAGCTTAGAAGGATGGACAGGCCGCGAGCAGTACTTC. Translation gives CASSLEGWTGREQYF.

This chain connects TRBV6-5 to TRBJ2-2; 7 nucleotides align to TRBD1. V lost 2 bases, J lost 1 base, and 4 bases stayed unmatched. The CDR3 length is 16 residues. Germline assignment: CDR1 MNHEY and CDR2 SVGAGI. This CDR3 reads CASSYMGQKNTGELFF. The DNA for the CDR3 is TGTGCCAGCAGTTACATGGGACAGAAGAACACCGGGGAGCTGTTTTTT.

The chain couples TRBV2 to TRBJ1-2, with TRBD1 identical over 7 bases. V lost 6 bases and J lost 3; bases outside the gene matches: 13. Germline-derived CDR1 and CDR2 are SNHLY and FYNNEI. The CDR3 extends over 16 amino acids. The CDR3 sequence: CASRVGQEKEYYGYTF. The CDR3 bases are TGTGCCAGCAGGGTCGGACAGGAAAAAGAATACTATGGCTACACCTTC.

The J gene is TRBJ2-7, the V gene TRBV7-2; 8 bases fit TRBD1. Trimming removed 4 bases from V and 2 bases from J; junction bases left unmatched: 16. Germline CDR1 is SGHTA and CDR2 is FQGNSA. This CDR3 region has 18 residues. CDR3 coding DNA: TGTGCCAGCAGCTGCCGGGACCCGTATGACAGGGGACCCTACGAGCAGTACTTC. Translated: CASSCRDPYDRGPYEQYF.

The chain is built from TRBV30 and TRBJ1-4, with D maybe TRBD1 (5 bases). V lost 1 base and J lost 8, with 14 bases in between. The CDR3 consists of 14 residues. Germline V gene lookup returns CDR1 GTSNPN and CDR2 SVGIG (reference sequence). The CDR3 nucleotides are TGTGCCTGGAGTGGGGGCAACACCAGGGAAAAACTGTTTTTT. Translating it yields CAWSGGNTREKLFF.

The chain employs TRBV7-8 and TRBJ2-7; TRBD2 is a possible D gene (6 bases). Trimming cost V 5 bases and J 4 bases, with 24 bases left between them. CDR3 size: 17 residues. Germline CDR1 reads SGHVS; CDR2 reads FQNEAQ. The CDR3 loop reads CASSPRARGRIPYEQYF. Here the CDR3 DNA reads TGTGCCAGCAGCCCCAGGGCACGAGGGAGGATACCTTACGAGCAGTACTTC.

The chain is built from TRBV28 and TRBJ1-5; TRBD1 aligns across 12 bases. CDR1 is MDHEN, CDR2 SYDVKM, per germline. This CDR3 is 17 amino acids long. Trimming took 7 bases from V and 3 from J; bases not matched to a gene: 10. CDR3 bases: TGTGCCAGCAACGGAGGGACAGGGGGCAAGGACAATCAGCCCCAGCATTTT. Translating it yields CASNGGTGGKDNQPQHF.

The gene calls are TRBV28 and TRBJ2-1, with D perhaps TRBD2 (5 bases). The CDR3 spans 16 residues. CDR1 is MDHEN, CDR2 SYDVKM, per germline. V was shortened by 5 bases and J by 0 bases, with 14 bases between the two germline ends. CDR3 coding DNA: TGTGCCAGCAGTCTGACTGTGGGGAGCTCCTACAATGAGCAGTTCTTC. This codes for CASSLTVGSSYNEQFF.

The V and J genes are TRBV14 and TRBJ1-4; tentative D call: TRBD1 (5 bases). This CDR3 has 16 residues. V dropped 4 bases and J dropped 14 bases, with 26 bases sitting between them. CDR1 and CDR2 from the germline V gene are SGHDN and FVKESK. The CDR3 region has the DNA TGTGCCAGCAGCCCCCGAGGGACTGGTACCCCTTTTAGGCTGTTTTTT. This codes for CASSPRGTGTPFRLFF. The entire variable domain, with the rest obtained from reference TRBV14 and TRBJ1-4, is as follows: EAGVTQFPSHSVIEKGQTVTLRCDPISGHDNLYWYRRVMGKEIKFLLHFVKESKQDESGMPNNRFLAERTGGTYSTLKVQPAELEDSGVYFCASSPRGTGTPFRLFFGSGTQLSVL.

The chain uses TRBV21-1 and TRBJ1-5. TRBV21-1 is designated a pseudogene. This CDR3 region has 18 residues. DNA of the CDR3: TGTGCCAGCAGCAGCGGGCCCGGGAGGGCCGACTTCAATCAGCCCCAGCATTTT. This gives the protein CASSSGPGRADFNQPQHF.

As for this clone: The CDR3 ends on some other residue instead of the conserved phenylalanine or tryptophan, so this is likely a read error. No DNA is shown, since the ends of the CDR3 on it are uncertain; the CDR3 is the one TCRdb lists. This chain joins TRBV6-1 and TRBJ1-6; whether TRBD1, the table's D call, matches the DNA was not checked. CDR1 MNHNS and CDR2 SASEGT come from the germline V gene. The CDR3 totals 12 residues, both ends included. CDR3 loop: CASSDSDRQILV.